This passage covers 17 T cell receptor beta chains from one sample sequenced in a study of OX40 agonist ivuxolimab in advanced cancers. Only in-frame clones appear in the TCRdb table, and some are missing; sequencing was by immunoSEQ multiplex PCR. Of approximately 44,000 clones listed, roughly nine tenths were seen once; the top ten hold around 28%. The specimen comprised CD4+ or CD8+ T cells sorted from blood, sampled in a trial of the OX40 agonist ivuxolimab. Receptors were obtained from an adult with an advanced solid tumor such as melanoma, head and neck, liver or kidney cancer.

CDR3: CASRPGTVNEQFF. For the CDR3, the DNA is TGTGCCAGCAGACCCGGGACAGTCAATGAGCAGTTCTTC. The chain combines TRBV6-5 with TRBJ2-1; TRBD1 matches at 7 bases. With V trimmed by 6 bases and J by 6 bases, 5 bases remained unmatched. Germline V gene lookup returns CDR1 MNHEY and CDR2 SVGAGI. This CDR3 comprises 13 residues.

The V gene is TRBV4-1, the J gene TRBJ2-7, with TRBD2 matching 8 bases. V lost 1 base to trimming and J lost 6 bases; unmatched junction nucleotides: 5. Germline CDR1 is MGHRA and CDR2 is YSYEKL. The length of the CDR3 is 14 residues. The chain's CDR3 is CASSQAGGRGEQYF. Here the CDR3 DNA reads TGCGCCAGCAGCCAAGCGGGAGGGCGGGGCGAGCAGTACTTC.

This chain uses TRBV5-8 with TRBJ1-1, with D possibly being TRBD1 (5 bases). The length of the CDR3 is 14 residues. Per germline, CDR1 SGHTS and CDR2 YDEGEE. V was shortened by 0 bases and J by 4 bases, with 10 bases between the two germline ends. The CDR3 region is CASSLGQGLTEAFF. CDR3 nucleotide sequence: TGTGCCAGCAGCTTGGGGCAGGGACTCACTGAAGCTTTCTTT.

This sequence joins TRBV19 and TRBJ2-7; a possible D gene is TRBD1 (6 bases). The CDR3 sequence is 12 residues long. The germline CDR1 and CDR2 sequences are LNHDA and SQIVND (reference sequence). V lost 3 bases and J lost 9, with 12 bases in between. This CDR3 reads CASSMAGTPQYF. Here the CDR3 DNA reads TGTGCCAGTAGTATGGCTGGGACACCGCAGTACTTC. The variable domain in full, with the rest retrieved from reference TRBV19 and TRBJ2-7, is DGGITQSPKYLFRKEGQNVTLSCEQNLNHDAMYWYRQDPGQGLRLIYYSQIVNDFQKGDIAEGYSVSREKKESFPLTVTSAQKNPTAFYLCASSMAGTPQYFGPGTRLTVT.

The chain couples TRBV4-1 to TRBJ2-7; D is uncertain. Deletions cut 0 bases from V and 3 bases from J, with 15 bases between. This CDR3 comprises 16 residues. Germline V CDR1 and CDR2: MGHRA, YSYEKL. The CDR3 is CASSQDAAVGFYEQYF. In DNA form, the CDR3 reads TGCGCCAGCAGCCAAGATGCGGCAGTCGGATTCTACGAGCAGTACTTC.

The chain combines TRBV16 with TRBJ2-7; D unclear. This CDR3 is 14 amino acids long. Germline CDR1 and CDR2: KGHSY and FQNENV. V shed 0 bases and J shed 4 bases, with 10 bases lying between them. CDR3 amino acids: CASSQSSHFYEQYF. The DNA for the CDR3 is TGTGCCAGCAGCCAATCGAGCCATTTTTACGAGCAGTACTTC. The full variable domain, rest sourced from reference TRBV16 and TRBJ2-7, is GEEVAQTPKHLVRGEGQKAKLYCAPIKGHSYVFWYQQVLKNEFKFLISFQNENVFDETGMPKERFSAKCLPNSPCSLEIQATKLEDSAVYFCASSQSSHFYEQYFGPGTRLTVT.

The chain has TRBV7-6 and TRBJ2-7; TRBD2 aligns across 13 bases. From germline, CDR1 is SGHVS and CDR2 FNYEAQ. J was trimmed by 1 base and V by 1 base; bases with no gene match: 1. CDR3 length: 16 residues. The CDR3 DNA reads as TGTGCCAGCAGCTTAGGACTAGCGGGAGGATCCTACGAGCAGTACTTC. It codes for CASSLGLAGGSYEQYF.

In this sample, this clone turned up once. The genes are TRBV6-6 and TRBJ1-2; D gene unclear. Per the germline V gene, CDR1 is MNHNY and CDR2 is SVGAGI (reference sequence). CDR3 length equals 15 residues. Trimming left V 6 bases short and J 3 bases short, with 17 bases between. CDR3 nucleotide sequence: TGTGCCAGCAGCTTTTCAGGCGGCGGGGACTATGGCTACACCTTC. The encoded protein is CASSFSGGGDYGYTF.

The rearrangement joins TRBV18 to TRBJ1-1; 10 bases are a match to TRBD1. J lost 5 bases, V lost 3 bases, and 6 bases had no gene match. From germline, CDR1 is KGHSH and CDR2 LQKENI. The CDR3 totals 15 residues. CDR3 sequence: CASSPGTGVYTEAFF. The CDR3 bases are TGTGCCAGCTCACCCGGGACAGGGGTTTATACTGAAGCTTTCTTT.

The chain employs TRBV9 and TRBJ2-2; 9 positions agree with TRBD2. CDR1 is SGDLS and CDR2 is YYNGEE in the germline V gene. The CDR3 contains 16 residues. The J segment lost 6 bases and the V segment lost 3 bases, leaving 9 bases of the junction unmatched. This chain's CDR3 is CASSGLGREGSGELFF. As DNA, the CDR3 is TGTGCCAGCAGCGGCCTAGGGCGGGAGGGGTCCGGGGAGCTGTTTTTT.

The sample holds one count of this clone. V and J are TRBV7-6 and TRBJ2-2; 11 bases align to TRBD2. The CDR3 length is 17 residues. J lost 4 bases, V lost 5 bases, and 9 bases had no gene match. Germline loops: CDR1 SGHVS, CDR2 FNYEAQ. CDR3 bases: TGTGCCAGCAGCCCCTTACTAGCGGGAGCTTTCACCGGGGAGCTGTTTTTT. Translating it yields CASSPLLAGAFTGELFF. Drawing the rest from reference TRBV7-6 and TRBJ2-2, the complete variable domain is GAGVSQSPRYKVTKRGQDVALRCDPISGHVSLYWYRQALGQGPEFLTYFNYEAQQDKSGLPNDRFSAERPEGSISTLTIQRTEQRDSAMYRCASSPLLAGAFTGELFFGEGSRLTVL.

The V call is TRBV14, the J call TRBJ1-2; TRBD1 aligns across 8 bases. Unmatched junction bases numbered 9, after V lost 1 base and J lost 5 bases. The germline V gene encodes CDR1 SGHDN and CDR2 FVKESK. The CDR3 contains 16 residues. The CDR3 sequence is CASSQVQTGAPYGYTF. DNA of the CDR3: TGTGCCAGCAGCCAAGTACAGACAGGGGCCCCATATGGCTACACCTTC.

The chain's CDR3 is CASSGTGDLADTQYF. CDR3 sequence (DNA): TGTGCCAGCAGTGGGACAGGGGACCTCGCAGATACGCAGTATTTT. V usage is TRBV2 and J usage is TRBJ2-3; TRBD1 matches 9 bases. CDR3 length: 15 amino acids. The trim removed 4 bases at V and 4 bases at J, leaving 6 bases unmatched. Germline loops: CDR1 SNHLY, CDR2 FYNNEI.

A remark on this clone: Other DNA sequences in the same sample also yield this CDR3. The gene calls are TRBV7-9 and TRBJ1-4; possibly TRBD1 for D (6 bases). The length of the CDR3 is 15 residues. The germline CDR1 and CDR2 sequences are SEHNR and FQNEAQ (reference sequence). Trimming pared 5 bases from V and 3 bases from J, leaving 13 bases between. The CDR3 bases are TGTGCCAGCAGCAAAAAACAGGGCCCTAATGAAAAACTGTTTTTT. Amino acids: CASSKKQGPNEKLFF.

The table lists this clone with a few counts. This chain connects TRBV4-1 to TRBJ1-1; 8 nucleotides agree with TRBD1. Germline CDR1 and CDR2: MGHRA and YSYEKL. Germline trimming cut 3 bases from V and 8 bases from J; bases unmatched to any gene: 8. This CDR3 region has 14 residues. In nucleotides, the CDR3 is TGCGCCAGCAGCCAGTGGACAGGGTTGATCGAAGCTTTCTTT. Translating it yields CASSQWTGLIEAFF.

The CDR3 sequence: CASSEWGGMAGELFF. DNA for the CDR3: TGTGCCAGCAGTGAATGGGGTGGGATGGCCGGGGAGCTGTTTTTT. The chain joins TRBV6-1 to TRBJ2-2; D is ambiguous. V dropped 2 bases and J dropped 6 bases, with 13 bases sitting between them. CDR3 size: 15 residues. Germline lookup yields CDR1 MNHNS and CDR2 SASEGT.

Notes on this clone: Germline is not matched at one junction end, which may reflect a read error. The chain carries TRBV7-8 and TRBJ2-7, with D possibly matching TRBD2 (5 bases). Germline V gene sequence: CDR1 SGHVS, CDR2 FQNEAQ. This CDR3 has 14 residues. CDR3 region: CASSLVTVAYGQYF. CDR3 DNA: TGTGCCAGCAGCTTAGTAACAGTAGCGTACGGGCAGTACTTC.